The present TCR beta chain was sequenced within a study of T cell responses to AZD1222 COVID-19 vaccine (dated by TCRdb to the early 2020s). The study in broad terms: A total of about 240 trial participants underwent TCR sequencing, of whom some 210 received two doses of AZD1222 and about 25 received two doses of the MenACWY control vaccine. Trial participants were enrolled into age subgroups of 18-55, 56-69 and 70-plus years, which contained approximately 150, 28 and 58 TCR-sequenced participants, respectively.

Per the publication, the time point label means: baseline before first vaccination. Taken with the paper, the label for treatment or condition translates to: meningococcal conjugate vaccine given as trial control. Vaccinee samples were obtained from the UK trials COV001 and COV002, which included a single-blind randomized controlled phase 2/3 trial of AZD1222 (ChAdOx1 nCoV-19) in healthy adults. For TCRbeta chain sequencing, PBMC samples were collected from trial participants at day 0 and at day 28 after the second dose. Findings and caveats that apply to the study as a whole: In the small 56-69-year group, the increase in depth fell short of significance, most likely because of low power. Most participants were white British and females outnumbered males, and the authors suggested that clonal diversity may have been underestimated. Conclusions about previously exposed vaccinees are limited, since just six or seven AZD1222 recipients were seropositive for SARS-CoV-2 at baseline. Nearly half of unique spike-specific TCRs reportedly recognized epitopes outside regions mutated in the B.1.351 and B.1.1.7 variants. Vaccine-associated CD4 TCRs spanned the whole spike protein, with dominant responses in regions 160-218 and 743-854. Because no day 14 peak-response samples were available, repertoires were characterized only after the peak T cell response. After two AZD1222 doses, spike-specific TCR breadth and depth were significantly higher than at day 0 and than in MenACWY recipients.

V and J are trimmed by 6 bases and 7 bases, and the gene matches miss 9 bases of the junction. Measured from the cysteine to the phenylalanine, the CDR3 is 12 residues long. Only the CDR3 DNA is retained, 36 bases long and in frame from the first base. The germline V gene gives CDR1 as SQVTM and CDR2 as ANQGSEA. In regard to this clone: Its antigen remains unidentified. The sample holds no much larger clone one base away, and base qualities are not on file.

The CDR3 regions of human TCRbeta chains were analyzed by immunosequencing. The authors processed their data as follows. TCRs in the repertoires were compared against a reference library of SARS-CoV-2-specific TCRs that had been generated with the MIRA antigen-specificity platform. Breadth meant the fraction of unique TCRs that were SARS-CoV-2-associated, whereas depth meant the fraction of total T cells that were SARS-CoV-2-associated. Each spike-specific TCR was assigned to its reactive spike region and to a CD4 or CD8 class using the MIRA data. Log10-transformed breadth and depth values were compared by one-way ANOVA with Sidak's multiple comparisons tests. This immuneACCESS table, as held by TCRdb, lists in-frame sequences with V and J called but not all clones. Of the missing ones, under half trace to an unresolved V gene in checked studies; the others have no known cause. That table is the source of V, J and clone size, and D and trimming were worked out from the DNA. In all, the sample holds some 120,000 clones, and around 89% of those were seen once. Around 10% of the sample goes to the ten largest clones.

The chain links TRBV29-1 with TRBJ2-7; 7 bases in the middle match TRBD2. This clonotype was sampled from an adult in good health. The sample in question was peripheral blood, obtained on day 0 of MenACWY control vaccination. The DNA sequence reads TGCAGCGTCGGCAAAAGAGCGGGGGAGCAGTACTTC. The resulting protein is CSVGKRAGEQYF.